This TCR beta chain was recorded in a study of T cells after yellow fever vaccination (dated by TCRdb to about 2019). Broadly, across the study: Libraries from fractions with low cell numbers were prepared with the SMART-Seq v4 Ultra Low Input RNA kit. Blood samples were taken at several timepoints before and after primary and secondary immunization, and bulk PBMC replicates and cell subsets were isolated. To track T-cell clones before and after primary and booster YFV17D yellow fever vaccination, bulk TCR alpha and beta repertoires were sequenced longitudinally. Two healthy male donors made up the cohort, one aged 18 to 30 years and the other aged 30 to 39 years.

The meaning of the sample's treatment or condition label: live attenuated yellow fever vaccine strain. Two biological replicates of bulk PBMCs were collected at each blood-draw timepoint. A standard Ficoll-Paque protocol was used to isolate PBMCs from peripheral blood. RNA was extracted with TriZol from bulk PBMCs, CD4 and CD8 fractions, and dextramer-positive and dextramer-negative fractions. This clonotype was seen a handful of times. This clone's antigen is unknown. The sample holds no much larger clone one base away, and base qualities are not on file. The investigation overall reported the following: Computational filtering was required because FACS-sorted repertoires could contain abundant contaminating clonotypes from the bulk population. Compared with the primary T-cell response, the secondary T-cell response was faster but weaker, reaching its peak on day 5 rather than on day 15. Because only two donors were included in the study, the extent to which the findings can be generalized is limited. Most clones expanded after primary vaccination were re-detected after the booster (around 96% of CD4 and around 88% of CD8), suggesting broad memory maintenance. A small share of clonotypes was detected in both CD4 and CD8 compartments, with the overlap likely arising from convergent recombination.

The germline V and J ends show losses of 5 bases and 5 bases respectively, and no gene match explains 6 bases of the junction. The germline V gene supplies CDR1 MNHNS and CDR2 SASEGT. Spanning cysteine to phenylalanine, the CDR3 consists of 15 amino acids. Solely the CDR3 DNA is kept, with 45 bases framed from the first base. TCR cDNA was synthesized by 5'RACE template switching, through which a universal primer site and unique molecular identifiers were introduced. Priming for cDNA synthesis came from both the TCR alpha and TCR beta constant segments. Libraries were amplified in two PCR steps, with sample barcodes and sequencing adapters added in the second step. Sequencing of libraries was done on Illumina HiSeq 2500 (2x100 bp) or NovaSeq (2x150 bp). Per the authors' processing: MIGEC was used to demultiplex reads and collapse the reads into UMI consensus sequences, and MiXCR was used for V(D)J alignment. Using edgeR on replicate PBMC samples, clonotypes were called vaccine-responding if FDR was below 0.01 and the log2 fold change was above 5 up to day 15. Each bulk clonotype received a CD4 or CD8 identity based on whether the sequenced CD4 or CD8 repertoire contained that clonotype at higher abundance. TCRdb applied fastp at Q25 and MiXCR to the public reads, then kept only in-frame beta chains. A single entry per CDR3 protein holds the most common genes and DNA from its merged rows. The V and J calls and clone size are TCRdb's, not the authors'. The sample table shows under 400,000 distinct CDR3 sequences, and 11% are seen once. The ten largest make up about 17% of the sample.

The rearranged chain carries TRBV6-1 and TRBJ2-5; TRBD2 agrees with 12 junctional bases. Source: PBMCs, taken on the day of the first yellow fever vaccination. This TCR derives from a man between 18 and 29 years old who received the YFV17D yellow fever vaccine. Here is the DNA: TGTGCCAGCAGTCCGGGACTAGCGGGCGTGGAGACCCAGTACTTC. It encodes CASSPGLAGVETQYF.